A single sample gave rise to the 8 T cell receptor beta chains below, sequenced in a study of T cell responses to AZD1222 COVID-19 vaccine (dated by TCRdb to the early 2020s). Reading the label with the study, this specimen's time point is: about 28 days (+/-7) after the second vaccine dose. Libraries were constructed by the immunoSEQ multiplex PCR assay. TCRdb carries this immuneACCESS record with in-frame sequences only. Its versions omit some clonotypes, under half of them owing to an unresolved V gene in the studies checked, with the rest unexplained. The sample yields roughly 120,000 clones; approximately 90% were counted once. The biggest ten clones account for about 4% of the sample. Material: peripheral blood, obtained 28 days after the second AZD1222 dose. All receptors derive from an adult who received the AZD1222 COVID-19 vaccine.

The chain is built from TRBV6-1 and TRBJ2-7, with 7 nucleotides matching TRBD2. Germline CDR1 MNHNS, CDR2 SASEGT. CDR3 length: 14 amino acids. J lost 4 bases, V lost 0 bases, and 3 bases had no gene match. DNA of the CDR3: TGTGCCAGCAGTGAAGCCTACGGGGGGTACGAGCAGTACTTC. Protein: CASSEAYGGYEQYF.

The chain joins TRBV11-2 to TRBJ1-6; D is undetermined. This CDR3 has 15 residues. Germline values: CDR1 SGHAT, CDR2 FQNNGV. Trimming left V 0 bases short and J 6 bases short, with 9 bases between. CDR3: CASSLEPGPNSPLHF. The CDR3 DNA reads TGTGCCAGCAGCTTAGAGCCGGGTCCTAATTCACCCCTCCACTTT.

This chain uses TRBV7-9 with TRBJ1-3; the D is unclear. Deletions cut 5 bases from V and 0 bases from J, with 17 bases between. This CDR3 region has 17 residues. The germline CDR1 and CDR2 sequences are SEHNR and FQNEAQ (reference sequence). The CDR3, as DNA: TGTGCCAGCAGCACACCCGGGGTTCTGAGCTCTGGAAACACCATATATTTT. Residues: CASSTPGVLSSGNTIYF.

The rearrangement joins TRBV7-2 to TRBJ1-5; TRBD1 might be the D (6 bases). Germline V gene lookup returns CDR1 SGHTA and CDR2 FQGNSA. V lost 3 bases to trimming and J lost 5 bases, with 11 bases between them. This CDR3 has 14 residues. The CDR3 is CASSLSRGDQPQHF. The CDR3 DNA reads TGTGCCAGCAGCTTGTCCAGGGGTGATCAGCCCCAGCATTTT.

This clone was detected once. Different DNA sequences within this sample yield the same CDR3. The chain links TRBV5-1 to TRBJ2-2, with D perhaps TRBD1 (6 bases). This CDR3 comprises 16 residues. V lost 1 base, J lost 1 base, and 11 bases lay in between. Looked up from germline, CDR1 is SGHRS and CDR2 is YFSETQ. As DNA, the CDR3 is TGCGCCAGCAGCTTGCCAGGGGCCTTGAACACCGGGGAGCTGTTTTTT. Its protein product is CASSLPGALNTGELFF.

Concerning this clone: Other DNA sequences in this specimen translate into the identical CDR3. This chain's CDR3 is CASSLSNYGYTF. Written as DNA, the CDR3 is TGTGCCAGCAGTTTAAGTAACTATGGCTACACCTTC. V and J are TRBV28 and TRBJ1-2; no clear D gene. Germline loops: CDR1 MDHEN, CDR2 SYDVKM. CDR3 length: 12 amino acids. Trimming left V 2 bases short and J 1 base short, with 2 bases between.

J is TRBJ1-1 and V is TRBV5-1; 7 bases line up with TRBD1. The CDR3 loop spans 14 amino acids. Germline trimming cut 4 bases from V and 1 base from J; bases unmatched to any gene: 4. CDR1 SGHRS and CDR2 YFSETQ come from the germline V gene. The DNA of the CDR3 is TGCGCCAGCAGCGTAGGACAGGAGAACACTGAAGCTTTCTTT. This encodes CASSVGQENTEAFF.

V usage is TRBV7-2 and J usage is TRBJ2-7; 10 nucleotides line up with TRBD1. The CDR3 consists of 16 residues. With V trimmed by 3 bases and J by 0 bases, 5 bases remained unmatched. Germline CDR1 SGHTA, CDR2 FQGNSA. The CDR3 region is CASSLSDRGDSYEQYF. In DNA form, the CDR3 reads TGTGCCAGCAGCTTGTCGGACAGGGGGGACTCCTACGAGCAGTACTTC.